The rows below give T cell receptor beta chains drawn from one sample of a study of T cell changes during pregnancy in multiple sclerosis. The data were produced by immunoSEQ multiplex PCR, yet TCRdb's version contains in-frame clones alone and is incomplete. The data hold over 45,000 clones, with over 85% observed a single time. The starting material was CD8+ T cells from peripheral blood mononuclear cells, obtained in the third trimester of pregnancy. The receptors were sampled from a female donor with multiple sclerosis, enrolled in a pregnancy study. The CDR3 runs from the conserved cysteine through the conserved F or W. Fields, in order: D gene, J gene, CDR3 length, V gene, clone size, CDR3 DNA, CDR3 protein. D genes are given only for firm matches. The size of a clone is reported for some rows only, either as once, few or many, or as a class for expanded clones.

D: TRBD1
J: TRBJ1-1
length: 16
V: TRBV4-2
size: .
DNA: TGTGCCAGCAGCCCGTACTCCCTTCAGGGGGACACTGAAGCTTTCTTT
CDR3: CASSPYSLQGDTEAFF

D: .
J: TRBJ1-1
length: 14
V: TRBV7-9
size: .
DNA: TGTGCCAGCAGCTTACAGGGGAGGGACACTGAAGCTTTCTTT
CDR3: CASSLQGRDTEAFF

D: .
J: TRBJ2-7
length: 11
V: TRBV13
size: .
DNA: TGTGCCAGCAGCCTAGACAGCGAGCAGTACTTC
CDR3: CASSLDSEQYF

D: TRBD1
J: TRBJ2-3
length: 15
V: TRBV19
size: .
DNA: TGTGCCAGTTCCTCCGGGACAGGGGCCACAGATACGCAGTATTTT
CDR3: CASSSGTGATDTQYF

D: TRBD1
J: TRBJ1-2
length: 14
V: TRBV28
size: .
DNA: TGTGCCAGCAGTCCGATACAGGGGGACTATGGCTACACCTTC
CDR3: CASSPIQGDYGYTF

D: .
J: TRBJ2-2
length: 10
V: TRBV7-9
size: .
DNA: TGTGCCAGCGGCCCCGGGGAGCTGTTTTTT
CDR3: CASGPGELFF

D: .
J: TRBJ1-1
length: 13
V: TRBV5-5
size: few
DNA: TGTGCCAGCACGACAGATCTGAACACTGAAGCTTTCTTT
CDR3: CASTTDLNTEAFF

D: TRBD1
J: TRBJ2-7
length: 14
V: TRBV5-1
size: .
DNA: TGCGCCAGCAGCCCGTGGACAGGGTCCTACGAGCAGTACTTC
CDR3: CASSPWTGSYEQYF

D: .
J: TRBJ2-1
length: 14
V: TRBV9
size: .
DNA: TGTGCCAGCAGTGATTCAGGGACTGACAATGAGCAGTTCTTC
CDR3: CASSDSGTDNEQFF

D: TRBD1
J: TRBJ2-5
length: 14
V: TRBV25-1
size: .
DNA: TGTGCCAGCAGTGCCAGGGGGACCCAAGAGACCCAGTACTTC
CDR3: CASSARGTQETQYF

D: .
J: TRBJ1-2
length: 14
V: TRBV7-9
size: once
DNA: TGTGCCAGCAGTTCAGGGTCAAGGAACTATGGCTACACCTTC
CDR3: CASSSGSRNYGYTF

D: TRBD2
J: TRBJ2-1
length: 15
V: TRBV5-4
size: .
DNA: TGTGCCAGCAGCTCCACTAGCGGCCTCTACAATGAGCAGTTCTTC
CDR3: CASSSTSGLYNEQFF

D: TRBD2
J: TRBJ2-1
length: 14
V: TRBV7-2
size: .
DNA: TGTGCCAGCAGCTCAGGGACTAGCGGGAGCGTTTTGTTCTTC
CDR3: CASSSGTSGSVLFF

D: .
J: TRBJ2-7
length: 15
V: TRBV29-1
size: .
DNA: TGCAGCGTCCTCGCCCCCGGACAGGGCGGGAGAGAGCAGTACTTC
CDR3: CSVLAPGQGGREQYF

D: TRBD1
J: TRBJ1-4
length: 16
V: TRBV6-6
size: .
DNA: TGTGCCAGCAGTTACTCCGACAGGGGTAGTAATGAAAAACTGTTTTTT
CDR3: CASSYSDRGSNEKLFF

D: .
J: TRBJ2-7
length: 15
V: TRBV27
size: .
DNA: TGTGCCAGCAGAGTAGGGGTGGTCGGAATTTACGAGCAGTACTTC
CDR3: CASRVGVVGIYEQYF